This T cell receptor (beta chain) was identified during a study of blood T cell repertoires in COVID-19. Whole-study context: Collection of acute and convalescent COVID-19 samples took place in the United States, Italy and Spain.

Trimming stripped 5 bases from V and 4 bases from J, with 14 bases between. This CDR3 contains 14 residues. Per the germline V gene, CDR1 is LNHDA and CDR2 is SQIVND (reference sequence). Only in-frame clones appear in the TCRdb table, and some are missing; sequencing was by immunoSEQ multiplex PCR. The sample lists more than 150,000 clones; more than 80% were seen once. Source material: peripheral blood. The TCR was taken from a human donor in a cohort sampled during active COVID-19. V usage is TRBV19 and J usage is TRBJ1-1, with D perhaps matching TRBD1 (5 bases). In DNA form, the CDR3 reads TGTGCCAGTAGTGGGGACCTCGGGGGCACTGAAGCTTTCTTT. Translated, it gives CASSGDLGGTEAFF.